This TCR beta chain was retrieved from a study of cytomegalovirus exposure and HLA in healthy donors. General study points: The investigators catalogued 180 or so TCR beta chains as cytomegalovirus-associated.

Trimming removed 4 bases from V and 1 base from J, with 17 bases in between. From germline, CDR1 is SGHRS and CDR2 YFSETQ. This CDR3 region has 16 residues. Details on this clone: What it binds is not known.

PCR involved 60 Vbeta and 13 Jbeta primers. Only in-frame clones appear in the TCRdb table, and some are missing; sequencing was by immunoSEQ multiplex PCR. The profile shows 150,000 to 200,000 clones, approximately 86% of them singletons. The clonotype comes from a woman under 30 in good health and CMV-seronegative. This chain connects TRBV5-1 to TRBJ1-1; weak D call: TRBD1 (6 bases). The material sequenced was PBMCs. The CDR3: CASSPRGTIQNTEAFF. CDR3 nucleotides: TGCGCCAGCAGCCCCAGGGGAACCATTCAGAACACTGAAGCTTTCTTT.